Presented here are 20 T cell receptor beta chains from one specimen sequenced in a study of identical twins. TCRdb independently ran MiXCR on the 5' RACE reads; one entry per CDR3 protein. The data hold 15,000 to 20,000 distinct CDR3 sequences, with 69% observed a single time. The sequencing input was memory (CD45RO+) T cells sorted from blood. The receptors originated from a woman aged 18-29 years in good health. This table probably holds off-target reads from a library built for another chain.

This clonotype was picked up a small number of times. The chain combines TRBV19 with TRBJ2-1; unclear D gene. V lost 6 bases and J lost 0, with 18 bases in between. The CDR3 length is 17 residues. Per germline, CDR1 LNHDA and CDR2 SQIVND (reference sequence). CDR3 coding DNA: TGTGCCAGTAGCCCCCTCGCGAGCTCGAGCTCCTACAATGAGCAGTTCTTC. Amino acid sequence: CASSPLASSSSYNEQFF.

CDR3: CSVEWSAEYQETQYF. The CDR3 coding sequence is TGCAGCGTTGAGTGGTCCGCCGAGTACCAAGAGACCCAGTACTTC. The chain combines TRBV29-1 with TRBJ2-5; D is uncertain. CDR3 length: 15 amino acids. V lost 3 bases, J lost 0 bases, and 14 bases lay in between. Germline V gene data show CDR1 as SQVTM and CDR2 as ANQGSEA.

The chain carries TRBV5-1 and TRBJ2-1; D is possibly TRBD2 (5 bases). The V gene's germline CDR1 is SGHRS and CDR2 YFSETQ. Trimming removed 2 bases from V and 4 bases from J, with 10 bases in between. CDR3 length equals 14 residues. In DNA form, the CDR3 reads TGCGCCAGCAGCTTATCGTCGGGGTACAATGAGCAGTTCTTC. Amino acids: CASSLSSGYNEQFF.

The chain employs TRBV29-1 and TRBJ1-1, with D uncertain. CDR3 length: 13 residues. Germline V gene sequence: CDR1 SQVTM, CDR2 ANQGSEA. Trimming left V 4 bases short and J 1 base short, with 10 bases between. CDR3 sequence: CSVGGRRNTEAFF. The CDR3 DNA follows: TGCAGCGTTGGAGGCCGTAGGAACACTGAAGCTTTCTTT.

The V gene is TRBV2, the J gene TRBJ2-1; the match to TRBD2 covers 9 bases. This CDR3 comprises 16 residues. J gave up 5 bases and V 3 bases, and 8 bases lay outside the gene matches. Germline CDR1 and CDR2: SNHLY and FYNNEI. The CDR3 DNA sequence: TGTGCCAGCAGTGACGATGGGACTAGCATGGACAATGAGCAGTTCTTC. The encoded protein is CASSDDGTSMDNEQFF.

This sequence joins TRBV7-2 and TRBJ2-7; D is unresolved. The germline V and J ends were trimmed by 5 bases and 0 bases, with 20 bases remaining between them. CDR3 length: 17 amino acids. Per germline, CDR1 SGHTA and CDR2 FQGNSA. The CDR3 region is CASSLYPGGSSSYEQYF. As DNA, the CDR3 is TGTGCCAGCAGCCTCTACCCCGGTGGATCTAGCTCCTACGAGCAGTACTTC.

The rearrangement links TRBV7-2 to TRBJ1-1; D ambiguous. V lost 0 bases and J 13 bases, leaving 12 bases between the germline ends. Germline CDR1 reads SGHTA; CDR2 reads FQGNSA. The CDR3 length is 12 residues. Here the CDR3 DNA reads TGTGCCAGCAGCTTAGCGCTAAGTGGGCATTTCTTT. Translating gives CASSLALSGHFF.

V usage is TRBV11-3 and J usage is TRBJ2-2, with a weak D call TRBD1 (6 bases). V was clipped by 0 bases and J by 1 base, with 12 bases between them. This CDR3 contains 17 residues. Looked up from germline, CDR1 is SGHNT and CDR2 is YENEEA. The CDR3 coding sequence is TGTGCCAGCAGCTTAGATCAATTCAGGGGGAACACCGGGGAGCTGTTTTTT. Translated, it gives CASSLDQFRGNTGELFF.

The rearrangement links TRBV11-2 to TRBJ1-2; tentative D call: TRBD1 (5 bases). Between the trimmed V and J ends, which lost 2 bases and 5 bases, there was a span of 24 bases. Germline assignment: CDR1 SGHAT and CDR2 FQNNGV. This CDR3 is built from 18 residues. The CDR3 is CASSLNLRGRSFRYGYTF. The CDR3 DNA is TGTGCCAGCAGCTTAAATTTGAGGGGACGATCTTTTCGTTATGGCTACACCTTC.

This sequence joins TRBV20-1 and TRBJ2-5; D gene ambiguous. The CDR3 runs to 11 residues. Deletions cut 3 bases from V and 5 bases from J, with 7 bases between. Germline V gene lookup returns CDR1 DFQATT and CDR2 SNEGSKA (reference sequence). CDR3 in DNA: TGCAGTGCTAGGAAAACGGAGACCCAGTACTTC. Protein sequence: CSARKTETQYF.

In its sample, this clonotype was seen once. The chain carries TRBV5-1 and TRBJ2-2; the D gene is possibly TRBD2 (5 bases). The V gene's germline CDR1 is SGHRS and CDR2 YFSETQ. V lost 6 bases to trimming and J lost 6 bases, with 21 bases between them. The CDR3 loop spans 16 amino acids. Here the CDR3 DNA reads TGCGCCAGCAAATCCCAAGCACCCCCGAGGGCCGGGGAGCTGTTTTTT. Protein product: CASKSQAPPRAGELFF. Combining the CDR3 with reference TRBV5-1 and TRBJ2-2 gives the whole variable domain KAGVTQTPRYLIKTRGQQVTLSCSPISGHRSVSWYQQTPGQGLQFLFEYFSETQRNKGNFPGRFSGRQFSNSRSEMNVSTLELGDSALYLCASKSQAPPRAGELFFGEGSRLTVL.

The rearrangement uses TRBV28 and TRBJ2-7, with TRBD1 matching 9 bases. V trimming: 6 bases; J trimming: 0 bases; junction bases outside the gene matches: 6. The CDR3 totals 15 residues. CDR1 MDHEN and CDR2 SYDVKM come from the germline V gene. The CDR3 DNA reads TGTGCCAGCAGACCAACAGGGGGCTTCTCCTACGAGCAGTACTTC. Residues: CASRPTGGFSYEQYF. Looking up the rest from reference TRBV28 and TRBJ2-7 gives the full variable domain: DVKVTQSSRYLVKRTGEKVFLECVQDMDHENMFWYRQDPGLGLRLIYFSYDVKMKEKGDIPEGYSVSREKKERFSLILESASTNQTSMYLCASRPTGGFSYEQYFGPGTRLTVT.

Here the CDR3 reads CSARQLGSYYEQYF. The CDR3 coding sequence is TGCAGTGCTAGACAACTCGGGTCTTACTACGAGCAGTACTTC. V usage is TRBV20-1 and J usage is TRBJ2-7; D not certain. This CDR3 comprises 14 residues. The V end was cut by 2 bases, the J end by 3 bases, with 14 bases between. Germline CDR1 and CDR2: DFQATT and SNEGSKA (reference sequence).

V is TRBV5-1 and J is TRBJ1-2; D is unclear. Germline CDR1 reads SGHRS; CDR2 reads YFSETQ. The length of the CDR3 is 15 residues. Trimming pared 1 base from V and 0 bases from J, leaving 10 bases between. CDR3 amino acids: CASSLMLAANYGYTF. The CDR3 DNA reads TGCGCCAGCAGCTTGATGCTTGCGGCTAACTATGGCTACACCTTC.

J is TRBJ2-3 and V is TRBV10-3; TRBD2 matches at 9 bases. Germline trimming cut 3 bases from V and 1 base from J; bases unmatched to any gene: 5. CDR1 ENHRY and CDR2 SYGVKD come from the germline V gene. CDR3 size: 16 residues. CDR3 loop: CAISETSGLGTDTQYF. The CDR3 DNA follows: TGTGCCATCAGTGAAACTAGCGGGTTGGGCACAGATACGCAGTATTTT.

Of note for this clonotype: The germline gene is not matched at one end of the junction; a read error may be the cause. V usage is TRBV12-3 or TRBV12-4 and J usage is TRBJ2-3; 11 bases map to TRBD2. The CDR3 contains 15 residues. The CDR3 sequence is CASRLAGGPTDTQYF. In nucleotides, the CDR3 is TGTGCCAGCAGATTAGCGGGAGGGCCCACAGATACGCAGTATTTT.

This sequence joins TRBV15 and TRBJ2-7; TRBD2 might be the D (6 bases). The CDR3 covers 15 residues. Trimming cost V 5 bases and J 2 bases, with 16 bases left between them. Germline CDR1 is LNHNV and CDR2 is YYDKDF (reference sequence). CDR3 bases: TGTGCCACCAGCCGTGCCAGTTGGGGGGCCTACGAGCAGTACTTC. It is translated as CATSRASWGAYEQYF.

The chain combines TRBV2 with TRBJ2-3; D ambiguous. The V and J ends lost 1 base and 1 base respectively, with 9 bases between them. Germline CDR1 reads SNHLY; CDR2 reads FYNNEI. The CDR3 loop spans 15 amino acids. As DNA, the CDR3 is TGTGCCAGCAGTGAAGGGAGATTTCGCACAGATACGCAGTATTTT. Protein sequence: CASSEGRFRTDTQYF.

This clonotype has more than one count but fewer than ten. The chain carries TRBV12-3 or TRBV12-4 and TRBJ2-1, with TRBD2 matching 8 bases. CDR3 length equals 14 residues. V lost 4 bases, J lost 9 bases, and 8 bases stayed unmatched. The CDR3 spells CASSYQREIGEQFF. The CDR3 bases are TGTGCCAGCAGTTACCAGCGGGAGATCGGTGAGCAGTTCTTC.

The chain combines TRBV4-2 with TRBJ2-3; 10 bases line up with TRBD2. CDR1 is LGHNA and CDR2 is YNFKEQ in the germline V gene. Trimming removed 4 bases from V and 6 bases from J; junction bases left unmatched: 10. This CDR3 has 16 residues. The CDR3 is CASSRPGLAGDDTQYF. The CDR3 DNA reads TGTGCCAGCAGCCGCCCCGGGCTAGCGGGAGATGATACGCAGTATTTT.